Below, 3 T cell receptor beta chains from the same sample are listed, as sequenced in a study of control samples from healthy donors and cancer patients. Generated by immunoSEQ multiplex PCR, the TCRdb table keeps only in-frame clones and is missing some. The sample lists 95,000 to 150,000 clones; 80% to 95% were seen once. Sample: blood. The receptors come from a woman aged 18-29 years in good health.

The rearrangement joins TRBV28 to TRBJ1-4; 9 positions agree with TRBD1. The trim removed 6 bases at V and 5 bases at J, leaving 10 bases unmatched. This CDR3 is 16 amino acids long. Germline loops: CDR1 MDHEN, CDR2 SYDVKM. The CDR3 nucleotides read TGTGCCAGCAGCATACCGCCCGGACAGGGGAATGAAAAACTGTTTTTT. This gives the protein CASSIPPGQGNEKLFF.

The chain recombines TRBV19 with TRBJ2-7; TRBD1 matches at 10 bases. V dropped 1 base and J dropped 3; count of bases not matched to a gene: 6. The CDR3 covers 16 residues. Germline CDR1 and CDR2: LNHDA and SQIVND (reference sequence). This CDR3 is CASSIGPTGGNYEQYF. In DNA, the CDR3 is TGTGCCAGTAGTATAGGCCCGACAGGGGGCAACTACGAGCAGTACTTC.

The chain has TRBV2 and TRBJ2-5; D possibly corresponds to TRBD2 (7 bases). This CDR3 spans 17 amino acids. Germline CDR1 is SNHLY and CDR2 is FYNNEI. Trimming took off 7 bases at V and 1 base at J, with 22 bases between the two ends. The CDR3 DNA follows: TGTGCCAGCACCCCTAACAGTGAGAGGGGGGGCCAAGAGACCCAGTACTTC. Its protein product is CASTPNSERGGQETQYF.